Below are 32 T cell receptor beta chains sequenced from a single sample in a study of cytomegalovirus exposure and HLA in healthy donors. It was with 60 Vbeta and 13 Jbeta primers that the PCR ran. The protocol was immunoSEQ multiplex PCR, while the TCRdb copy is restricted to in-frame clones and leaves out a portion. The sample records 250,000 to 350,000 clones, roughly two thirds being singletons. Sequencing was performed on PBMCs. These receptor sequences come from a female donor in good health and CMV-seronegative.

The CDR3 coding sequence is TGTGCCTGGAGTTTCAAGAGGGAAGCTTTCTTT. Its translation is CAWSFKREAFF. The gene calls are TRBV30 and TRBJ1-1; D is unresolved. Trimming removed 2 bases at V and 8 bases at J, with 9 bases between. Per germline, CDR1 GTSNPN and CDR2 SVGIG (reference sequence). This CDR3 region has 11 residues. Supplemented by reference TRBV30 and TRBJ1-1, the full variable domain reads SQTIHQWPATLVQPVGSPLSLECTVEGTSNPNLYWYRQAAGRGLQLLFYSVGIGQISSEVPQNLSASRPQDRQFILSSKKLLLSDSGFYLCAWSFKREAFFGQGTRLTVV.

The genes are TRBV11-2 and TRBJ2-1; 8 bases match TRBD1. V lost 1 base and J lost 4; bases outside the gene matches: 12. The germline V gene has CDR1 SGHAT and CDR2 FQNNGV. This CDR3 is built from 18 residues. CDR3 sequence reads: CASSLANGQGAIYNEQFF. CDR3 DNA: TGTGCCAGCAGCTTAGCGAACGGGCAGGGGGCGATATACAATGAGCAGTTCTTC.

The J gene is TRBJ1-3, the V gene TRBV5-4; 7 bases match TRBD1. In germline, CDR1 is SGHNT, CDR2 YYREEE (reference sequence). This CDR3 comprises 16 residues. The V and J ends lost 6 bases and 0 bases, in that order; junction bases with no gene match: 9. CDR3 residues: CASTAGTATSGNTIYF. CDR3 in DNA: TGTGCCAGCACAGCCGGGACAGCAACCTCTGGAAACACCATATATTTT.

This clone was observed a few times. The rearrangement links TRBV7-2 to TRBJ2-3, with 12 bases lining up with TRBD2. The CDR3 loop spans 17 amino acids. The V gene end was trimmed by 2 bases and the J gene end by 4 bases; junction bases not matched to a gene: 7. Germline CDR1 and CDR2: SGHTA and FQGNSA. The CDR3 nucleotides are TGTGCCAGCAGCTTACTAGCGGGAGGGGTTCAAGCAGATACGCAGTATTTT. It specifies CASSLLAGGVQADTQYF. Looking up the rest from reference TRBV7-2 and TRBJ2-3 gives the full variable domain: GAGVSQSPSNKVTEKGKDVELRCDPISGHTALYWYRQSLGQGLEFLIYFQGNSAPDKSGLPSDRFSAERTGGSVSTLTIQRTQQEDSAVYLCASSLLAGGVQADTQYFGPGTRLTVL.

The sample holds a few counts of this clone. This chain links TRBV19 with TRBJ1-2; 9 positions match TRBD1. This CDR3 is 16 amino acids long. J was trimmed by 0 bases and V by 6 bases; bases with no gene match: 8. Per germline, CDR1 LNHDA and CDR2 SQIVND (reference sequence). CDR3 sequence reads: CASRSPGQGANYGYTF. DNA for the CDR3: TGTGCCAGTAGATCACCGGGACAGGGAGCTAACTATGGCTACACCTTC.

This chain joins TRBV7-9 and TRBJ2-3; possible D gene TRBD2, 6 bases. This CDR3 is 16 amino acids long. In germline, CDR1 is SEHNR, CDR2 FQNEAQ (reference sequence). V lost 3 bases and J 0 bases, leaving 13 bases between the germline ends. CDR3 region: CASSFGGGGSTDTQYF. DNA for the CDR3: TGTGCCAGCAGCTTCGGGGGTGGGGGTAGCACAGATACGCAGTATTTT.

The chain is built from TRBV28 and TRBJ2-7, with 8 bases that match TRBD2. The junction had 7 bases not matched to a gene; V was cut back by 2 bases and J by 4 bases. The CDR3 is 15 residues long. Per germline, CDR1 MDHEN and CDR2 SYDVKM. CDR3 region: CASSLDGRAAYEQYF. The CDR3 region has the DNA TGTGCCAGCAGTTTAGACGGGAGGGCCGCATACGAGCAGTACTTC.

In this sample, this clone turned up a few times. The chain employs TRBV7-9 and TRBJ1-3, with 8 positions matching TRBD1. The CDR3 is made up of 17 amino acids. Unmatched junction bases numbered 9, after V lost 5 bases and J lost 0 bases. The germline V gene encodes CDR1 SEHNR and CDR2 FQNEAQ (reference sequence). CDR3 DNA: TGTGCCAGCAGCCTCGGGACAGGTCTTCCCTCTGGAAACACCATATATTTT. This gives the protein CASSLGTGLPSGNTIYF.

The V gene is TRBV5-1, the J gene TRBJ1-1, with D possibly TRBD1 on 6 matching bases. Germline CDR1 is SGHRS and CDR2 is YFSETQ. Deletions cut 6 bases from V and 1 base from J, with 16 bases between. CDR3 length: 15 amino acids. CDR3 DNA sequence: TGCGCCAGCACTACACAGGGAATAGGGAACACTGAAGCTTTCTTT. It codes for CASTTQGIGNTEAFF.

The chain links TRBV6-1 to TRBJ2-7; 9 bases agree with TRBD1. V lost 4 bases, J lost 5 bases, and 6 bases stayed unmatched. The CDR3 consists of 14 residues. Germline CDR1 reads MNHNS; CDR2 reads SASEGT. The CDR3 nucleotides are TGTGCCAGCAGTGTAGACAGGGGGAACCACGAGCAGTACTTC. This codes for CASSVDRGNHEQYF.

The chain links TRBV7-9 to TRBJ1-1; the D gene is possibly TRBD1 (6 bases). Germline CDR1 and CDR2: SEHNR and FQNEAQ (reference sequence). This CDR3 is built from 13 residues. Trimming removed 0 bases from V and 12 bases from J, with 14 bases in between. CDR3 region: CASSLASSGVTFF. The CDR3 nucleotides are TGTGCCAGCAGCTTAGCGTCTTCAGGGGTCACTTTCTTT.

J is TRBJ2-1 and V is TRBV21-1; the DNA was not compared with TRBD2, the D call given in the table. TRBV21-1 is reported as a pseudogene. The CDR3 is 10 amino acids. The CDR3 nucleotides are TGTGCCAGCAAGAGGACTAGTGAGTTCTTC. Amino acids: CASKRTSEFF.

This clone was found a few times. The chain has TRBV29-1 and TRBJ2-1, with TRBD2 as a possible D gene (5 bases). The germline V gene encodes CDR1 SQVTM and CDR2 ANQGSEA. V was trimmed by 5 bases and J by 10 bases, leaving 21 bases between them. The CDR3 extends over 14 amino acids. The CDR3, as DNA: TGCAGCGTTCTCCGGGGATCCTTAACTGGCGAGCAGTTCTTC. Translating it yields CSVLRGSLTGEQFF.

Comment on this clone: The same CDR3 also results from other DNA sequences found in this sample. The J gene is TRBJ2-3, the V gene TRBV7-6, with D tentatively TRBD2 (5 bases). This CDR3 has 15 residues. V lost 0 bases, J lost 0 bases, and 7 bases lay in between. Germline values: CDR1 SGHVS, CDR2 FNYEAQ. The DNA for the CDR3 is TGTGCCAGCAGCTTAGCGGGAGCGAGCACAGATACGCAGTATTTT. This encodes CASSLAGASTDTQYF.

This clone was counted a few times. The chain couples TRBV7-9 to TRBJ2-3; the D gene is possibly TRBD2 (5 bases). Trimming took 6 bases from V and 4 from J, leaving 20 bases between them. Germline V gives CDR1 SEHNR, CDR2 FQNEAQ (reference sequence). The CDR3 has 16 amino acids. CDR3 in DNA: TGTGCCAGCAGTGATATTGAGGGTAAAAGGTCAGATACGCAGTATTTT. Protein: CASSDIEGKRSDTQYF.

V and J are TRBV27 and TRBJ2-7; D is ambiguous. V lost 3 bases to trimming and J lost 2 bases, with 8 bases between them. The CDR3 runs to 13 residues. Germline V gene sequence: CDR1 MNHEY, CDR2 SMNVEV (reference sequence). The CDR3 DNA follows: TGTGCCAGCAGTTTTACGTCTACCTACGAGCAGTACTTC. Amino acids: CASSFTSTYEQYF.

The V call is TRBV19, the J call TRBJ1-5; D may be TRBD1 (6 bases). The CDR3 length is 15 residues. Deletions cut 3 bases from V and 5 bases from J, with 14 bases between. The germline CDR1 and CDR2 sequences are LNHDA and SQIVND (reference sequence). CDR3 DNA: TGTGCCAGTAGTATGAGGGGGACACCGGATCAGCCCCAGCATTTT. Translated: CASSMRGTPDQPQHF.

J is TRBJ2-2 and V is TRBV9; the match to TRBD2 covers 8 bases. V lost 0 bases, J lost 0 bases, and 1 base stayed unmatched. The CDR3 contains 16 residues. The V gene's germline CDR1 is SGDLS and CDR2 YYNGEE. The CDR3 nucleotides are TGTGCCAGCAGCGTAGGCGGGAGGTCGAACACCGGGGAGCTGTTTTTT. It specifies CASSVGGRSNTGELFF.

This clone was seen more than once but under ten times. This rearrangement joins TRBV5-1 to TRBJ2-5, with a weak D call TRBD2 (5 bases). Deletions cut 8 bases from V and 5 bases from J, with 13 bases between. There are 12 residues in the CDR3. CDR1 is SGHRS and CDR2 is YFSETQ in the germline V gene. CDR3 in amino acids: CASSTGVETQYF. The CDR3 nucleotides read TGCGCCAGTTCGACCGGGGTTGAGACCCAGTACTTC.

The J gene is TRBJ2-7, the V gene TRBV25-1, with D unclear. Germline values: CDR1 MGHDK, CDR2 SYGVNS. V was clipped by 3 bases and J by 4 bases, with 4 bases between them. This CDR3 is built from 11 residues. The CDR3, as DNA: TGTGCCAGCAGTGACTATTACGAGCAGTACTTC. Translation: CASSDYYEQYF.

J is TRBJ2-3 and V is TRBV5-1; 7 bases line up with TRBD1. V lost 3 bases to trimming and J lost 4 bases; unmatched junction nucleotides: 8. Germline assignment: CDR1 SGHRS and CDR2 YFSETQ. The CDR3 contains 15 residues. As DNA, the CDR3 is TGCGCCAGCAGCTGGACAGGTTCAGTTTCAGATACGCAGTATTTT. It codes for CASSWTGSVSDTQYF.

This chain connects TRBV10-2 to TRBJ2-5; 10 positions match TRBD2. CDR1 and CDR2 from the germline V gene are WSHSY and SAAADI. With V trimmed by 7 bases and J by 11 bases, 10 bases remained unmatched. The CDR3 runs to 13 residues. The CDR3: CASNLAGGREQYF. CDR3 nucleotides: TGCGCCAGCAACTTAGCGGGAGGAAGGGAGCAGTACTTC.

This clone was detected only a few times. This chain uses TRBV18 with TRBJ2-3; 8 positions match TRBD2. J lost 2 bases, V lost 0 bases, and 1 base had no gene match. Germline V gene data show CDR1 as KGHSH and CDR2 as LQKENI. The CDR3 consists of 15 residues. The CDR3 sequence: CASSPPSGNTDTQYF. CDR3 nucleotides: TGTGCCAGCTCACCACCTAGCGGGAACACAGATACGCAGTATTTT. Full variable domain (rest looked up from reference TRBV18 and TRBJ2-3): NAGVMQNPRHLVRRRGQEARLRCSPMKGHSHVYWYRQLPEEGLKFMVYLQKENIIDESGMPKERFSAEFPKEGPSILRIQQVVRGDSAAYFCASSPPSGNTDTQYFGPGTRLTVL.

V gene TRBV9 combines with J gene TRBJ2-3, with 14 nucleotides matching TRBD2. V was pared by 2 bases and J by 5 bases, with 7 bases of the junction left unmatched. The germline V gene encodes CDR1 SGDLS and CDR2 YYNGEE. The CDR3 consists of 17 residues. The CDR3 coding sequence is TGTGCCAGCAGCGTCGGGACTAGCGGGAGTGTAAGAGATACGCAGTATTTT. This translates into CASSVGTSGSVRDTQYF.

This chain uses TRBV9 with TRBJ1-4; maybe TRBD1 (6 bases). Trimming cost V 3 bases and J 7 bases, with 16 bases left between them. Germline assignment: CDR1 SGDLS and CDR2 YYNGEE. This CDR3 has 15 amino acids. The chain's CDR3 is CASSAEQGRGEKLFF. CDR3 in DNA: TGTGCCAGCAGCGCGGAACAGGGTAGGGGTGAAAAACTGTTTTTT.

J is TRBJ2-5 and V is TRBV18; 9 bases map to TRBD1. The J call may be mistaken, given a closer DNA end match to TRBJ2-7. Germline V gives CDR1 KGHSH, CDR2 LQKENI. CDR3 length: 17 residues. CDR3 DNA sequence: TGTGCCAGCTCACCACTGGGAACCGGGACAGGGACCCACGAGCAGTACTTC. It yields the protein CASSPLGTGTGTHEQYF.

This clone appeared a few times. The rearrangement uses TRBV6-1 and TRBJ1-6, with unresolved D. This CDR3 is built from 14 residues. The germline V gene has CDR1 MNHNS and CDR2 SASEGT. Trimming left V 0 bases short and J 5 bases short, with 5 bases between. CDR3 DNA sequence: TGTGCCAGCAGTGAAGCTGAGGATAATTCACCCCTCCACTTT. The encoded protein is CASSEAEDNSPLHF.

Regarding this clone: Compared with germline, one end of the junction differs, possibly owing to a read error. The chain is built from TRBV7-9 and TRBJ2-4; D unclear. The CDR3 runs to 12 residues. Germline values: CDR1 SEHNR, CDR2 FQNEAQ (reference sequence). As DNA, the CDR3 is TGTTCCAGCAGCTTCGAGGAAAACATTCAGTACTTC. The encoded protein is CSSSFEENIQYF.

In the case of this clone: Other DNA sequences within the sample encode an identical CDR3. In DNA, the CDR3 is TGTGCCATCAGTGACGAGGGACTGGCGGTTTACGAGCAGTACTTC. It specifies CAISDEGLAVYEQYF. The chain carries TRBV10-3 and TRBJ2-7; TRBD2 is a possible D gene (6 bases). The germline gives CDR1 ENHRY, CDR2 SYGVKD. The CDR3 covers 15 residues. V was trimmed by 3 bases and J by 4 bases, leaving 16 bases between them.

CDR3 DNA: TGTGCCAGCAGCTTGGTCTACAGGGGCCTTGACTACGAGCAGTACTTC. This gives the protein CASSLVYRGLDYEQYF. The chain uses TRBV5-6 and TRBJ2-5; 7 bases agree with TRBD1. TRBJ2-7 explains the end of the DNA better; the J call may be wrong. Germline V gene lookup returns CDR1 SGHDT and CDR2 YYEEEE. There are 16 residues in the CDR3.

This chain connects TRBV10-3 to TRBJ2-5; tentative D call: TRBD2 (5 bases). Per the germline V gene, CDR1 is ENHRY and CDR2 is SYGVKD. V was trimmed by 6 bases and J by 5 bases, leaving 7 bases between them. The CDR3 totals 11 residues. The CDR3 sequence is CAISRGETQYF. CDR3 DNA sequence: TGTGCCATCAGCAGAGGGGAGACCCAGTACTTC.

For the CDR3, the DNA is TGTGCCAGCAGCTTTGGACTAGCGGGAGGCGCCGGGGAGCTGTTTTTT. It translates to CASSFGLAGGAGELFF. The V and J genes are TRBV5-4 and TRBJ2-2; 14 bases map to TRBD2. The CDR3 consists of 16 residues. Losses at the gene ends were 2 bases for V and 6 bases for J; bases not matched to a gene: 3. Germline CDR1 and CDR2: SGHNT and YYREEE (reference sequence).